This is a list of T cell receptor beta chains from one sample in a study of human T cells and chemical hapten exposure. TCRdb analysed the RACE reads with MiXCR anew, one entry per CDR3 protein. The sample contains 85,000 to 100,000 distinct CDR3 sequences, 25% to 35% of which appear only once. The sequencing here drew on whole blood, taken in connection with sensitization to the hapten diphenylcyclopropenone (DPC). Receptor source: a man aged 35-49 years with alopecia areata. Some clones in this sample may be carry-over from other donors' samples. The CDR3 runs from the conserved cysteine through the conserved F or W. D genes are given only for firm matches. Clone size is given for some rows only: seen once, a few or many times, or a class if the clone is expanded.

d_gene	j_gene	abundance	v_gene	CDR3nt	CDR3aa
TRBD1	TRBJ1-1	few	TRBV25-1	TGTGCCAGCCAAGGGACAGGGGGTTGGTCTGAAGCTTTCTTT	CASQGTGGWSEAFF
TRBD1	TRBJ2-1	NA	TRBV6-1	TGTGCCAGCAGTGACCTAGGGACAGCGACCCTCTACAATGAGCAGTTCTTC	CASSDLGTATLYNEQFF
NA	TRBJ2-2	NA	TRBV4-1	TGCGCCAGCAGCCAGACCACCGGGGAGCTGTTTTTT	CASSQTTGELFF
NA	TRBJ1-4	few	TRBV7-9	TGTGCCAGCAGCTTATTACAGGGTAGTGAAAAACTGTTTTTT	CASSLLQGSEKLFF
TRBD2	TRBJ2-3	NA	TRBV15	TGTGCCACCAGCAGACCCTCACGGCTAGCGGGAGGGGGTGATACGCAGTATTTT	CATSRPSRLAGGGDTQYF
TRBD1	TRBJ1-1	few	TRBV12-3/TRBV12-4	TGTGCCAGCAGTCCAACGACAGGGGGCCGGGGCACTGAAGCTTTCTTT	CASSPTTGGRGTEAFF
NA	TRBJ2-1	NA	TRBV25-1	TGTGCCAGCAGTGAATGGGACAACAATGAGCAGTTCTTC	CASSEWDNNEQFF
NA	TRBJ2-1	NA	TRBV11-2	TGTGCCAGCAGCCAAGAGATCACCAATGAGCAGTTCTTC	CASSQEITNEQFF
NA	TRBJ1-2	NA	TRBV20-1	TGCAGTGCCAACCACAGGTCCACTAATTATGGCTACACCTTC	CSANHRSTNYGYTF
TRBD2	TRBJ2-3	NA	TRBV2	TGTGCCAGCAGTGAAGCGGTAGCGGGGCTCACAGATACGCAGTATTTT	CASSEAVAGLTDTQYF
NA	TRBJ1-4	NA	TRBV28	TGTGCCAGCAGTCTAGGTTCTAATGAAAAACTGTTTTTT	CASSLGSNEKLFF
TRBD2	TRBJ2-1	few	TRBV12-3/TRBV12-4	TGTGCCAGCAGTAATACCGGGACTAGCGGGATTGAGCAGTTCTTC	CASSNTGTSGIEQFF
TRBD1	TRBJ2-4	few	TRBV12-3/TRBV12-4	TGTGCCAGCAGTTCGCCCGACAGGGGGCCTGCCAAAAACATTCAGTACTTC	CASSSPDRGPAKNIQYF
TRBD2	TRBJ2-7	few	TRBV28	TGTGCCAGCAGTGGGACTAGCGCTTACGAGCAGTACTTC	CASSGTSAYEQYF
NA	TRBJ1-1	NA	TRBV5-1	TGCGCCAGCAGCCGTGACGGATCTGAAGCTTTCTTT	CASSRDGSEAFF
NA	TRBJ1-5	few	TRBV6-1	TGTGCCAGCATCCCGGCAGGTACGAGCAATCAGCCCCAGCATTTT	CASIPAGTSNQPQHF
NA	TRBJ2-4	few	TRBV7-2	TGTGCCAGCAGCTTAGCATCTTTCCAGTACTTC	CASSLASFQYF
NA	TRBJ1-6	NA	TRBV20-1	TGCAGTGCTAGAGGGAGGGCGGATTCACCCCTCCACTTT	CSARGRADSPLHF
NA	TRBJ1-3	many	TRBV25-1	TGTGCCAGCAGCCCGGAAGGCTCTGGAAACACCATATATTTT	CASSPEGSGNTIYF
NA	TRBJ1-3	NA	TRBV19	TGTGCCAGTAGTATCGGGACATCCTCTGGAAACACCATATATTTT	CASSIGTSSGNTIYF
NA	TRBJ1-5	NA	TRBV4-1	TGCGCCAGCAGCCAAGAGGGAGGCAGCAATCAGCCCCAGCATTTT	CASSQEGGSNQPQHF
NA	TRBJ2-6	NA	TRBV7-2	TGTGCCAGCAGCGGGGACGGAGCCTTACTTTCTGGGGCCAACGTCCTGACTTTC	CASSGDGALLSGANVLTF
NA	TRBJ2-7	NA	TRBV7-9	TGTGCCAGCAGCTTAACGTCTCTGGCGGGGGCGGCCTACGAGCAGTACTTC	CASSLTSLAGAAYEQYF
NA	TRBJ1-5	NA	TRBV7-2	TGTGCCAGCAGCAGGGACAATTTCGGGGATCAGCCCCAGCATTTT	CASSRDNFGDQPQHF
NA	TRBJ2-7	NA	TRBV5-1	TGCGCCAGCAGCTTGGAAACCGGCAGGGTAGGCGACGAGCAGTACTTC	CASSLETGRVGDEQYF
TRBD2	TRBJ2-7	once	TRBV29-1	TGCAGCGTTGCGGGACTAGCTAGGTACGGGCAGTACTTC	CSVAGLARYGQYF
NA	TRBJ2-5	NA	TRBV7-2	TGTGCCAGCAGCTTCGGACGCCCGGGGGAGACCCAGTACTTC	CASSFGRPGETQYF
TRBD2	TRBJ2-2	NA	TRBV27	TGTGCCAGCAGTCCATATCTACTAGCGGGAGCGGAAAACGGGGAGCTGTTTTTT	CASSPYLLAGAENGELFF
TRBD2	TRBJ2-3	few	TRBV12-3/TRBV12-4	TGTGCCAGCAGTCCGGCGGGAGGGCAAGATACGCAGTATTTT	CASSPAGGQDTQYF
NA	TRBJ1-2	NA	TRBV18	TGTGCCAGCTCACCTGGGGCGAACTATGGCTACAACTTC	CASSPGANYGYNF
NA	TRBJ1-5	few	TRBV7-8	TGTGCCAGCAGCTTAGGGGGCGGGGGCCAGCCCCAGCATTTT	CASSLGGGGQPQHF
NA	TRBJ2-2	NA	TRBV12-3/TRBV12-4	TGTGCCAGCAGTATAAAAGCAGCCAGTGGGGAGCTGTTTTTT	CASSIKAASGELFF
TRBD2	TRBJ2-3	NA	TRBV29-1	TGCAGCGTCAAGGGGACTAGCGGGGGAAGCACAGATACGCAGTATTTT	CSVKGTSGGSTDTQYF
TRBD2	TRBJ2-2	few	TRBV5-4	TGTGCCAGCAGCTTGGTAGGCGGGAGGCCCACCGGGGAGCTGTTTTTT	CASSLVGGRPTGELFF
NA	TRBJ1-5	few	TRBV12-3/TRBV12-4	TGTGCCAGCAGTTCCCAGCTTCCCCCCCGGGCCCAGCATTTT	CASSSQLPPRAQHF
NA	TRBJ2-2	NA	TRBV12-3/TRBV12-4	TGTGCCAGCCTCGAGCAGGACACCGGGGAGCTGTTTTTT	CASLEQDTGELFF
NA	TRBJ2-6	NA	TRBV25-1	TGTGCCAGCAGTGTTCCCGCGGTTCCGTCTGGGGCCAACGTCCTGACTTTC	CASSVPAVPSGANVLTF
TRBD1	TRBJ2-6	few	TRBV7-2	TGTGCCAGCAGCCCCAGGACAGGGTATGGGGCTGGGGCCAACGTCCTGACTTTC	CASSPRTGYGAGANVLTF
NA	TRBJ2-3	NA	TRBV29-1	TGCAGCGTTGATCCGGGCCAGGCTGTGAATACGCAGTATTTT	CSVDPGQAVNTQYF
TRBD2	TRBJ2-1	NA	TRBV12-3/TRBV12-4	TGTGCCAGCAGTCCAAGCCGACTAGCGGGATCGAAAGACAATGAGCAGTTCTTC	CASSPSRLAGSKDNEQFF
NA	TRBJ2-5	NA	TRBV29-1	TGCAGCGTTGACCCGAATGGAAAGACCCAGTACTTC	CSVDPNGKTQYF
NA	TRBJ2-5	NA	TRBV5-4	TGTGCCAGCAGCTTGCTTGCAGAACCAGAAGAGACCCAGTACTTC	CASSLLAEPEETQYF
NA	TRBJ1-2	NA	TRBV6-6	TGTGCCTGCGGAGGCAGCTTTTATGGCTACACCTTC	CACGGSFYGYTF